A selection of T cell receptor beta chains follows, all from one sample in a study of blood T cell repertoires in COVID-19. Produced via immunoSEQ multiplex PCR; TCRdb's table is partial and in-frame only. This table holds under 250,000 clones, approximately 84% found once. What was sequenced was PBMCs or T cells enriched from blood (not recorded which). The receptors stem from a man aged 55 to 70 who had recovered from COVID-19. The CDR3 runs from the conserved cysteine through the conserved F or W. Each record gives: J gene, V gene, clone size, D gene, CDR3 protein, CDR3 DNA. A D gene is named only where the DNA matches it firmly. Size is stated for part of the rows, as once, few or many counts, or as a class when the clone is expanded.

>TRBJ1-2|TRBV30|.|.
CAWGMYSYTF
TGTGCCTGGGGGATGTACAGCTACACCTTC
>TRBJ1-1|TRBV7-2|.|.
CASSLDPLLLREAFF
TGTGCCAGCAGCTTAGATCCCCTGCTTTTGAGAGAAGCTTTCTTT
>TRBJ2-1|TRBV27|.|.
CASSLISGVNNEQFF
TGTGCCAGCAGTTTAATATCAGGGGTAAACAATGAGCAGTTCTTC
>TRBJ1-5|TRBV24-1|.|TRBD1
CATSDSRQGDQPQHF
TGTGCCACCAGTGATTCCCGACAGGGGGATCAGCCCCAGCATTTT
>TRBJ1-3|TRBV19|.|.
CASSIAGMEGNTIYF
TGTGCCAGTAGTATAGCAGGGATGGAAGGAAACACCATATATTTT
>TRBJ1-3|TRBV6-5|.|TRBD1
CASSRTGSSGNTIYF
TGTGCCAGCAGTAGGACAGGTAGCTCTGGAAACACCATATATTTT
>TRBJ2-2|TRBV12-3/TRBV12-4|.|.
CASKGFGGELFF
TGTGCCAGCAAGGGGTTCGGCGGGGAGCTGTTTTTT
>TRBJ2-6|TRBV3-1/TRBV3-2|few|.
CASSAHRVGANVLTF
TGTGCCAGCAGCGCCCACAGGGTTGGGGCCAACGTCCTGACTTTC
>TRBJ2-2|TRBV6-6|.|.
CASSSRTANTGELFF
TGTGCCAGCAGTTCCCGGACAGCGAACACCGGGGAGCTGTTTTTT
>TRBJ1-2|TRBV10-2|few|.
CASSEWQVGHYGYTF
TGCGCCAGCAGTGAATGGCAGGTCGGCCACTATGGCTACACCTTC
>TRBJ1-2|TRBV12-3/TRBV12-4|.|TRBD1
CASTKTGLAGYTF
TGTGCCAGCACCAAGACAGGGCTCGCTGGCTACACCTTC
>TRBJ1-5|TRBV6-2/TRBV6-3|.|.
CASSYGSSGQPQHF
TGTGCCAGCAGTTATGGGTCTTCGGGACAGCCCCAGCATTTT
>TRBJ1-5|TRBV19|.|.
CASSIREAGDQPQHF
TGTGCCAGTAGTATCAGGGAGGCGGGAGATCAGCCCCAGCATTTT
>TRBJ2-7|TRBV3-1/TRBV3-2|.|.
CASSLTLQGDEQYF
TGTGCCAGCAGCCTCACCCTTCAGGGTGACGAGCAGTACTTC
>TRBJ1-6|TRBV11-3|few|.
CASSLGRGNSPLHF
TGTGCCAGCAGCTTAGGGCGGGGGAATTCACCCCTCCACTTT
>TRBJ1-3|TRBV5-8|.|.
CASSPRSGGNTIYF
TGTGCCAGCAGCCCCCGGTCGGGGGGAAACACCATATATTTT
>TRBJ2-2|TRBV7-2|.|.
CASSLVAGRDTGELFF
TGTGCCAGCAGCTTAGTTGCGGGACGGGACACCGGGGAGCTGTTTTTT
>TRBJ2-3|TRBV7-3|.|TRBD2
CASSLTNSLAGTDTQYF
TGTGCCAGCAGCTTAACGAACTCTCTAGCGGGCACAGATACGCAGTATTTT
>TRBJ1-5|TRBV5-6|few|.
CASSLGGHSNQPQHF
TGTGCCAGCAGCCTGGGGGGACACTCCAATCAGCCCCAGCATTTT
>TRBJ2-2|TRBV7-8|.|TRBD2
CASSWTSGGRLSGELFF
TGTGCCAGCAGCTGGACTAGCGGGGGGAGGTTGAGCGGGGAGCTGTTTTTT
>TRBJ1-5|TRBV7-2|.|TRBD1
CASSPTGDSNQPQHF
TGTGCCAGCAGCCCGACAGGGGACAGCAATCAGCCCCAGCATTTT
>TRBJ1-2|TRBV7-8|once|.
CASSPGGAFNYGYTF
TGTGCCAGCAGTCCCGGGGGGGCATTTAACTATGGCTACACCTTC
>TRBJ1-2|TRBV2|.|.
CASSDRGRGGYTF
TGTGCCAGCAGTGATCGGGGGAGAGGGGGCTACACCTTC
>TRBJ1-1|TRBV7-6|.|.
CASSPRDTWNTEAFF
TGTGCCAGCAGCCCCCGGGACACCTGGAACACTGAAGCTTTCTTT
>TRBJ1-1|TRBV30|few|.
CAWSVGRGKGMNTEAFF
TGTGCCTGGAGTGTAGGGAGGGGCAAGGGTATGAACACTGAAGCTTTCTTT
>TRBJ1-6|TRBV6-5|once|.
CASREFGGDSPLHF
TGTGCCAGCAGGGAGTTTGGGGGGGATTCACCCCTCCACTTT
>TRBJ1-3|TRBV10-3|.|.
CAISEPARTSEGSGNTIYF
TGTGCCATCAGTGAACCCGCCCGGACGAGCGAGGGTTCGGGAAACACCATATATTTT
>TRBJ2-3|TRBV11-3|.|TRBD1
CASRYRGLATDTQYF
TGTGCCAGCAGGTACAGGGGGCTTGCGACAGATACGCAGTATTTT
>TRBJ1-4|TRBV19|.|.
CASSDLQGANEKLFF
TGTGCCAGTAGTGACTTACAGGGAGCTAATGAAAAACTGTTTTTT
>TRBJ1-6|TRBV5-1|once|.
CASSLLQLNSPLHF
TGCGCCAGCAGCTTGTTACAGCTAAATTCACCCCTCCACTTT
>TRBJ1-3|TRBV6-5|.|.
CASSYRGYGNTIYF
TGTGCCAGCAGTTACCGGGGGTATGGAAACACCATATATTTT
>TRBJ2-1|TRBV5-4|.|.
CASSLAERGNNEQFF
TGTGCCAGCAGCTTGGCCGAACGGGGGAACAATGAGCAGTTCTTC
>TRBJ2-7|TRBV14|.|TRBD2
CASSQGLLAGSNYEQYF
TGTGCCAGCAGCCAAGGTCTACTAGCGGGGAGCAACTACGAGCAGTACTTC
>TRBJ1-5|TRBV14|.|.
CASSQGSYSNQPQHF
TGTGCCAGCAGCCAAGGAAGCTATAGCAATCAGCCCCAGCATTTT
>TRBJ1-2|TRBV27|.|.
CASSSGPPGGSGGNYGYTF
TGTGCCAGCAGTTCCGGCCCACCGGGCGGCTCCGGAGGTAACTATGGCTACACCTTC